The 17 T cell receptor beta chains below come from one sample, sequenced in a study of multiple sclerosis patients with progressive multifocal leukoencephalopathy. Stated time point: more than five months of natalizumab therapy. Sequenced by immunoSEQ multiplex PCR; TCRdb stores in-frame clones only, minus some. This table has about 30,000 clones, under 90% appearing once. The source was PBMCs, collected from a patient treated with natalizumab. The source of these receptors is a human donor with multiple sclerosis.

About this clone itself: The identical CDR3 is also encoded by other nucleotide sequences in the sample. CDR3 coding DNA: TGTGCCACCAGCAGAGGTCCAGTTGGCTACGAGCAGTACTTC. Protein: CATSRGPVGYEQYF. J is TRBJ2-7 and V is TRBV15; no clear D gene. V lost 1 base to trimming and J lost 3 bases, with 10 bases between them. The germline V gene encodes CDR1 LNHNV and CDR2 YYDKDF (reference sequence). The CDR3 has 14 residues.

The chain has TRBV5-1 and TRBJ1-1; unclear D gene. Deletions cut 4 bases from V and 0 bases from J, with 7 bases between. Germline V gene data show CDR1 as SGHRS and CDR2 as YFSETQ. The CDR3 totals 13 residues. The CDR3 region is CASSPRVNTEAFF. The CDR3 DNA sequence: TGCGCCAGCAGCCCCAGAGTGAACACTGAAGCTTTCTTT.

DNA of the CDR3: TGTGCCAGCAGCGATAATCTATCCTACGAGCAGTACTTC. It is translated as CASSDNLSYEQYF. This sequence joins TRBV7-8 and TRBJ2-7; D gene unclear. Germline loops: CDR1 SGHVS, CDR2 FQNEAQ. The CDR3 totals 13 residues. The germline V and J ends were trimmed by 5 bases and 1 base, with 9 bases remaining between them.

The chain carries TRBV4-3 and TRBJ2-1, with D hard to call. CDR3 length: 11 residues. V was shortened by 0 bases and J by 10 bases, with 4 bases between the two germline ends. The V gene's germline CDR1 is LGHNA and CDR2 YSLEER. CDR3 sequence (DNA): TGCGCCAGCAGCCAAGAGACCGAGCAGTTCTTC. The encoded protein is CASSQETEQFF.

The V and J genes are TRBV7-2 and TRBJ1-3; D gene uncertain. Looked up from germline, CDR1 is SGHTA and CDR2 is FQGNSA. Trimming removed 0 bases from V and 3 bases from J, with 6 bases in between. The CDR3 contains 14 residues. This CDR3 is CASSLAAVGNTIYF. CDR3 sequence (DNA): TGTGCCAGCAGCTTAGCTGCCGTTGGAAACACCATATATTTT.

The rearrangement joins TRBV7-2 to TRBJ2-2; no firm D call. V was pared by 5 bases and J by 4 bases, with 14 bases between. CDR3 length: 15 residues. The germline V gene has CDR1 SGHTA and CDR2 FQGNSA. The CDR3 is CASSPPIKLTGELFF. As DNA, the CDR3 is TGTGCCAGCAGCCCCCCAATTAAGCTCACCGGGGAGCTGTTTTTT.

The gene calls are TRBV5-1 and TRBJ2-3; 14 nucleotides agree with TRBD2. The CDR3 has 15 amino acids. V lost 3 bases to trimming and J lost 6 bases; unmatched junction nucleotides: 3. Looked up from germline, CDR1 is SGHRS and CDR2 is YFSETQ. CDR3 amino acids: CASSSGTSGSDTQYF. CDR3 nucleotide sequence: TGCGCCAGCAGCTCGGGGACTAGCGGGAGTGATACGCAGTATTTT. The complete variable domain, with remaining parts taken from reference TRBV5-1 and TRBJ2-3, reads KAGVTQTPRYLIKTRGQQVTLSCSPISGHRSVSWYQQTPGQGLQFLFEYFSETQRNKGNFPGRFSGRQFSNSRSEMNVSTLELGDSALYLCASSSGTSGSDTQYFGPGTRLTVL.

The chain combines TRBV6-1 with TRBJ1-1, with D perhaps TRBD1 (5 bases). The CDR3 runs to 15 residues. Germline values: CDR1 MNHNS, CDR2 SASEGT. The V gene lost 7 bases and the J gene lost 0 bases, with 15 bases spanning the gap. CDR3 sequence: CASNNPPGLNTEAFF. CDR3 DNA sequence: TGTGCCAGCAACAACCCCCCGGGGCTGAACACTGAAGCTTTCTTT.

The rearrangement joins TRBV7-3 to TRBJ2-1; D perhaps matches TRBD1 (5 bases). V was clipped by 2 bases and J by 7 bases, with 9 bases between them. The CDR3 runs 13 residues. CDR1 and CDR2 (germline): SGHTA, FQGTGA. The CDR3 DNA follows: TGTGCCAGCAGCTTAGCTGGGGCGAATGAGCAGTTCTTC. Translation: CASSLAGANEQFF.

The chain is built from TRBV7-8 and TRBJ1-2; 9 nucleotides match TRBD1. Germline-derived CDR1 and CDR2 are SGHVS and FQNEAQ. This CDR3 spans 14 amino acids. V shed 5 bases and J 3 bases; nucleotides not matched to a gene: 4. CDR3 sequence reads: CASSKGQGHYGYTF. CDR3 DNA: TGTGCCAGCAGCAAGGGACAGGGCCACTATGGCTACACCTTC.

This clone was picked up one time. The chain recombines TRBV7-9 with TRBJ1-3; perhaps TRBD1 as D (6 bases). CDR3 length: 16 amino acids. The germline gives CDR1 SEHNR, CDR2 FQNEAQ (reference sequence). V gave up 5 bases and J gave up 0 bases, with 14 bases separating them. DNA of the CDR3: TGTGCCAGCAGCGGGATTACAGGGCACTCTGGAAACACCATATATTTT. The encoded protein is CASSGITGHSGNTIYF.

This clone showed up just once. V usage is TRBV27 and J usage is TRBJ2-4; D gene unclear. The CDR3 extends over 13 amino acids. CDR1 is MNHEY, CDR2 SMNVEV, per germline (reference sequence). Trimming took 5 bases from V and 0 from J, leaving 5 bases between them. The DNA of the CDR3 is TGTGCCAGCAGTCCCTTAGCCAAAAACATTCAGTACTTC. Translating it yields CASSPLAKNIQYF.

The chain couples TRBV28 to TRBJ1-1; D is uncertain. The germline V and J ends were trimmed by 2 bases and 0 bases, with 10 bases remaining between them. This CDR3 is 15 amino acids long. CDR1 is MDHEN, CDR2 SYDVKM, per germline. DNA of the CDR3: TGTGCCAGCAGTTTACTGATCGGAATGAACACTGAAGCTTTCTTT. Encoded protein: CASSLLIGMNTEAFF.

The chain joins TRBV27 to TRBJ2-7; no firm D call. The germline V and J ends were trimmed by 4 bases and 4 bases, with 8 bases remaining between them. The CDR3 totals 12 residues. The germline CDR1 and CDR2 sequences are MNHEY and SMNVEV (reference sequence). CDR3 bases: TGTGCCAGCAGTTCGCGGAAATACGAGCAGTACTTC. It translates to CASSSRKYEQYF.

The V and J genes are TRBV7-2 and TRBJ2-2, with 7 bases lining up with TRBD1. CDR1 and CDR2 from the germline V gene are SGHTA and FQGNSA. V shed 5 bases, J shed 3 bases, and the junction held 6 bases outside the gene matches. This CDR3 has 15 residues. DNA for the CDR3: TGTGCCAGCAGCCGCGACAGGGTCGACACCGGGGAGCTGTTTTTT. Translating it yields CASSRDRVDTGELFF.

Here the CDR3 DNA reads TGCAGCGCACGGGACACCCATGGCTACACCTTC. Translation: CSARDTHGYTF. The chain couples TRBV29-1 to TRBJ1-2; a weak D match, TRBD1 (6 bases). Germline V gene sequence: CDR1 SQVTM, CDR2 ANQGSEA. The ends were cut back, 7 bases at V and 6 bases at J, with 12 bases in the middle. This CDR3 has 11 residues. The whole variable domain, remainder taken from reference TRBV29-1 and TRBJ1-2, is SAVISQKPSRDICQRGTSLTIQCQVDSQVTMMFWYRQQPGQSLTLIATANQGSEATYESGFVIDKFPISRPNLTFSTLTVSNMSPEDSSIYLCSARDTHGYTFGSGTRLTVV.

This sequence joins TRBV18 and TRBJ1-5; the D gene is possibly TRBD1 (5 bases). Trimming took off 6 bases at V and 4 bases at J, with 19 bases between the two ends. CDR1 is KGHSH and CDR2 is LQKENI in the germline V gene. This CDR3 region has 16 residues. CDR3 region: CASSQTGTGSNQPQHF. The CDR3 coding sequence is TGTGCCAGCTCGCAGACCGGGACGGGTTCTAATCAGCCCCAGCATTTT.